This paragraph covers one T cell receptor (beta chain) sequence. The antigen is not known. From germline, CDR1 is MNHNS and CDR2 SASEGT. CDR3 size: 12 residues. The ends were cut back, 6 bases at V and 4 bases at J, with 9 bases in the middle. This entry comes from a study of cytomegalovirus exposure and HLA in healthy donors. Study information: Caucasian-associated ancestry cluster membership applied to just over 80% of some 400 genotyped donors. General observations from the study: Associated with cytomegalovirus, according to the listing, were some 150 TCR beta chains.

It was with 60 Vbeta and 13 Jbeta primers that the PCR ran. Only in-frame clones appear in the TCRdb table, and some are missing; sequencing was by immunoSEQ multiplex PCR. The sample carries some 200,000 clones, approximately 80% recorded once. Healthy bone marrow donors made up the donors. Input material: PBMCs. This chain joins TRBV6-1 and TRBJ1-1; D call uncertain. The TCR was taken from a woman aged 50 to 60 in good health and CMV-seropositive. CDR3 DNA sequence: TGTGCCAGCAGCTTACGAGGCACTGAAGCTTTCTTT. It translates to CASSLRGTEAFF.